This passage covers 23 T cell receptor beta chains from one sample sequenced in a study of radiation and T cells in renal cell carcinoma. The table came from immunoSEQ multiplex PCR; TCRdb's copy has only in-frame clones and leaves some out. The data contain around 12,000 clones, roughly a third of them singletons. Treatment of the sample: 15 Gy SBRT to primary tumor, nephrectomy 4 weeks later. Sample: tumor tissue, taken from a patient whose treatment included radiotherapy and nephrectomy. The receptors were sampled from a man aged 60 to 69 with renal cell carcinoma.

This clone is classed as medium-sized. V gene TRBV29-1 combines with J gene TRBJ1-2; D may be TRBD1 (5 bases). The germline V and J ends were trimmed by 7 bases and 6 bases, with 21 bases remaining between them. Germline CDR1 SQVTM, CDR2 ANQGSEA. The CDR3 totals 14 residues. This CDR3 reads CSAWGEWGSDGYTF. The CDR3 DNA is TGCAGCGCCTGGGGAGAATGGGGGAGCGATGGCTACACCTTC.

The rearrangement joins TRBV5-1 to TRBJ1-4; D remains unclear. The CDR3 spans 15 residues. Germline V gene data show CDR1 as SGHRS and CDR2 as YFSETQ. The ends were cut back, 1 base at V and 0 bases at J, with 7 bases in the middle. In nucleotides, the CDR3 is TGCGCCAGCAGCTTGACAGAACCAACTAATGAAAAACTGTTTTTT. It codes for CASSLTEPTNEKLFF. The full variable domain, rest sourced from reference TRBV5-1 and TRBJ1-4, is KAGVTQTPRYLIKTRGQQVTLSCSPISGHRSVSWYQQTPGQGLQFLFEYFSETQRNKGNFPGRFSGRQFSNSRSEMNVSTLELGDSALYLCASSLTEPTNEKLFFGSGTQLSVL.

The chain combines TRBV7-2 with TRBJ2-5; D gene ambiguous. This CDR3 has 12 residues. CDR1 and CDR2 (germline): SGHTA, FQGNSA. V was shortened by 4 bases and J by 5 bases, with 8 bases between the two germline ends. For the CDR3, the DNA is TGTGCCAGCAGCTCCCATAGGGAGACCCAGTACTTC. Protein product: CASSSHRETQYF. The full variable domain, its missing parts supplied by reference TRBV7-2 and TRBJ2-5, is GAGVSQSPSNKVTEKGKDVELRCDPISGHTALYWYRQSLGQGLEFLIYFQGNSAPDKSGLPSDRFSAERTGGSVSTLTIQRTQQEDSAVYLCASSSHRETQYFGPGTRLLVL.

This chain connects TRBV6-5 to TRBJ1-1; D gene ambiguous. CDR3 length: 14 amino acids. CDR1 and CDR2 from the germline V gene are MNHEY and SVGAGI. Trimming removed 7 bases from V and 6 bases from J, with 18 bases in between. The CDR3 DNA sequence: TGTGCCAGCACCTCGGGCGGGCGATTTTCTGAAGCTTTCTTT. Its protein is CASTSGGRFSEAFF.

This clone has more than one count but fewer than ten. The chain combines TRBV29-1 with TRBJ1-2; D perhaps matches TRBD1 (5 bases). The V gene lost 7 bases and the J gene lost 6 bases, with 15 bases spanning the gap. This CDR3 has 12 amino acids. The V gene's germline CDR1 is SQVTM and CDR2 ANQGSEA. CDR3: CSAYYRGDGYTF. As DNA, the CDR3 is TGCAGCGCGTACTATAGGGGAGATGGCTACACCTTC.

The rearrangement joins TRBV30 to TRBJ1-1, with 7 bases lining up with TRBD1. V gave up 4 bases and J gave up 2 bases; unmatched junction bases: 7. CDR1 and CDR2 from the germline V gene are GTSNPN and SVGIG (reference sequence). The CDR3 has 14 amino acids. CDR3 in DNA: TGTGCCTGGAATCCGACAGGGTACAACACTGAAGCTTTCTTT. This translates into CAWNPTGYNTEAFF.

This clone was detected only once. This sequence joins TRBV5-6 and TRBJ1-4; no reliable D call. The CDR3 length is 14 residues. The V end lost 7 bases, the J end lost 0 bases, and 10 bases lay between the germline ends. CDR1 SGHDT and CDR2 YYEEEE come from the germline V gene. The CDR3 sequence: CASFSTATNEKLFF. The CDR3, as DNA: TGTGCCAGCTTTAGCACCGCAACTAATGAAAAACTGTTTTTT.

The chain has TRBV30 and TRBJ1-4; no firm D call. The CDR3 is 13 amino acids. CDR1 is GTSNPN, CDR2 SVGIG, per germline (reference sequence). DNA for the CDR3: TGTGCTGAGGCTGCGTCAACTAATGAAAAACTGTTTTTT. Amino acid sequence: CAEAASTNEKLFF.

The rearrangement joins TRBV29-1 to TRBJ1-1, with D hard to call. V dropped 0 bases and J dropped 10 bases, with 18 bases sitting between them. CDR1 is SQVTM, CDR2 ANQGSEA, per germline. The CDR3 contains 14 residues. CDR3 residues: CSVEDIGQPAGAFF. The DNA for the CDR3 is TGCAGCGTTGAAGATATAGGCCAACCGGCGGGAGCTTTCTTT.

V and J are TRBV6-5 and TRBJ1-1, with no clear D. Germline lookup yields CDR1 MNHEY and CDR2 SVGAGI. The CDR3 covers 16 residues. Trimming stripped 0 bases from V and 1 base from J, with 12 bases between. This CDR3 reads CASSYSLGQANTEAFF. As DNA, the CDR3 is TGTGCCAGCAGTTACTCGCTTGGCCAGGCGAACACTGAAGCTTTCTTT.

This clone is a singleton in its sample. The V gene is TRBV30, the J gene TRBJ2-3; 8 bases map to TRBD2. The V and J ends lost 2 bases and 0 bases, in that order; junction bases with no gene match: 7. Germline CDR1 reads GTSNPN; CDR2 reads SVGIG (reference sequence). This CDR3 region has 16 residues. The CDR3 protein is CAWSFFSGASTDTQYF. CDR3 coding DNA: TGTGCCTGGAGTTTTTTTAGCGGGGCCAGCACAGATACGCAGTATTTT.

This chain connects TRBV4-3 to TRBJ2-1; D is unclear. The V end lost 0 bases, the J end lost 7 bases, and 7 bases lay between the germline ends. CDR1 and CDR2 from the germline V gene are LGHNA and YSLEER. The CDR3 covers 13 residues. The CDR3 is CASSQETINEQFF. DNA of the CDR3: TGCGCCAGCAGCCAAGAGACAATTAATGAGCAGTTCTTC.

V usage is TRBV4-1 and J usage is TRBJ2-7; tentatively, D is TRBD1 (6 bases). The V gene lost 4 bases and the J gene lost 6 bases, with 16 bases spanning the gap. This CDR3 has 14 amino acids. Germline V CDR1 and CDR2: MGHRA, YSYEKL. The DNA for the CDR3 is TGCGCCAGCAGCCCTACAGGGCTTGAGGGCGAGCAGTACTTC. Protein product: CASSPTGLEGEQYF.

This clone was counted between two and nine times. This chain links TRBV7-9 with TRBJ2-1; D is perhaps TRBD2 (6 bases). This CDR3 region has 12 residues. CDR1 is SEHNR and CDR2 is FQNEAQ in the germline V gene (reference sequence). V lost 6 bases to trimming and J lost 4 bases, with 7 bases between them. CDR3 in DNA: TGTGCCAGCAGGGGGGGATACAATGAGCAGTTCTTC. This translates into CASRGGYNEQFF.

The chain recombines TRBV29-1 with TRBJ1-1; 9 bases line up with TRBD1. Germline V gives CDR1 SQVTM, CDR2 ANQGSEA. The CDR3 is 16 residues long. After removal of 0 bases from V and 4 bases from J, the junction contained 9 bases not matched to a gene. The CDR3 sequence is CSVEDLRTGETTEAFF. The DNA of the CDR3 is TGCAGCGTTGAAGATCTTCGGACAGGGGAGACCACTGAAGCTTTCTTT.

This clone was seen a few times. The gene calls are TRBV9 and TRBJ1-1; D is possibly TRBD1 (5 bases). Germline CDR1 and CDR2: SGDLS and YYNGEE. The germline V and J ends were trimmed by 3 bases and 0 bases, with 12 bases remaining between them. This CDR3 has 15 amino acids. DNA of the CDR3: TGTGCCAGCAGCGATCTGACAGCGATGAACACTGAAGCTTTCTTT. Amino acids: CASSDLTAMNTEAFF.

In its sample, this clone was seen a few times. The chain joins TRBV7-2 to TRBJ1-6, with D possibly being TRBD1 (5 bases). Per the germline V gene, CDR1 is SGHTA and CDR2 is FQGNSA. V lost 3 bases, J lost 10 bases, and 13 bases lay in between. The CDR3 length is 14 residues. The CDR3 DNA sequence: TGTGCCAGCAGCTTGAAGGGGTCGGGCTCACCCCTCCACTTT. Translation gives CASSLKGSGSPLHF.

The CDR3 spells CSVSLLVGDTQYF. The CDR3 nucleotides are TGCAGCGTCTCTCTCCTGGTGGGAGATACGCAGTATTTT. The chain combines TRBV29-1 with TRBJ2-3, with no clear D. Germline values: CDR1 SQVTM, CDR2 ANQGSEA. V was clipped by 6 bases and J by 5 bases, with 15 bases between them. The CDR3 is made up of 13 amino acids.

This rearrangement joins TRBV13 to TRBJ2-7; unclear D gene. The length of the CDR3 is 14 residues. The V and J ends lost 0 bases and 4 bases respectively, with 10 bases between them. Germline V gene lookup returns CDR1 PRHDT and CDR2 FYEKMQ (reference sequence). The CDR3 nucleotides are TGTGCCAGCAGCTTAGGTTCAAGGGTTTACGAGCAGTACTTC. The encoded protein is CASSLGSRVYEQYF.

This clone has only a few counts. The V gene is TRBV16, the J gene TRBJ2-5; no clear D. The ends were cut back, 0 bases at V and 0 bases at J, with 8 bases in the middle. The CDR3 sequence is 15 residues long. Germline CDR1 KGHSY, CDR2 FQNENV. The CDR3 DNA is TGTGCCAGCAGCCAATCAGACGTGTACCAAGAGACCCAGTACTTC. This encodes CASSQSDVYQETQYF.

V usage is TRBV5-1 and J usage is TRBJ2-5; 10 nucleotides line up with TRBD2. This CDR3 contains 17 residues. V shed 0 bases and J 4 bases; nucleotides not matched to a gene: 9. Germline V gene data show CDR1 as SGHRS and CDR2 as YFSETQ. The CDR3 region is CASSLGLAGSQGETQYF. CDR3 in DNA: TGCGCCAGCAGCTTGGGACTAGCGGGTTCCCAGGGAGAGACCCAGTACTTC.

This chain joins TRBV20-1 and TRBJ1-1; D unclear. V lost 4 bases and J lost 3, with 6 bases in between. The CDR3 length is 11 residues. The germline V gene has CDR1 DFQATT and CDR2 SNEGSKA (reference sequence). Here the CDR3 reads CSATGYTEAFF. Written as DNA, the CDR3 is TGCAGTGCTACCGGCTACACTGAAGCTTTCTTT.

This clone has just a few counts. The genes are TRBV6-6 and TRBJ1-2, with D perhaps matching TRBD1 (6 bases). Germline values: CDR1 MNHNY, CDR2 SVGAGI (reference sequence). There are 14 residues in the CDR3. Deletions cut 0 bases from V and 6 bases from J, with 11 bases between. CDR3 nucleotide sequence: TGTGCCAGCAGTTACTCGGATGGGGGGCATGGCTACACCTTC. Protein: CASSYSDGGHGYTF.